The source of this T cell receptor beta chain is a study of beta chain features in type 1 diabetes. This clone showed up just a few times. Trimming cost V 2 bases and J 8 bases; bases outside gene matches: 9. This CDR3 has 15 amino acids. Looked up from germline, CDR1 is MGHRA and CDR2 is YSYEKL. Investigators reverse transcribed all isolated RNA, so they sequenced expressed TCRB transcripts. Method: immunoSEQ multiplex PCR; TCRdb's copy keeps in-frame clones and lacks some. Of more than 120,000 clones in the sample, less than 11% were seen once. The TCR originated in a man aged 18 to 30 in good health. Sequences were obtained from naive CD4+ T cells from blood. The chain uses TRBV4-1 and TRBJ1-2; 9 bases agree with TRBD1. As DNA, the CDR3 is TGCGCCAGCAGCCAACCCCGGACAGGGGAATACGGCTACACCTTC. Protein: CASSQPRTGEYGYTF.